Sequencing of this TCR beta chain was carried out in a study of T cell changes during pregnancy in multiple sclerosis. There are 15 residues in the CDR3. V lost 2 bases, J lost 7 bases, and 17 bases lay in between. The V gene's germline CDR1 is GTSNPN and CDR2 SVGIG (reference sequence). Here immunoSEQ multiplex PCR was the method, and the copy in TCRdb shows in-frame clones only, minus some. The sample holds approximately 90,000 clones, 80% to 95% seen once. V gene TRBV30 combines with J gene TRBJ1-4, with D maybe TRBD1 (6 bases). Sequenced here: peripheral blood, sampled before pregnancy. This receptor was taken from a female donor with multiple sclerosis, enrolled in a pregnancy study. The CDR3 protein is CAWSPTGGQAEKLFF. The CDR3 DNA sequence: TGTGCCTGGAGTCCAACCGGGGGGCAAGCTGAAAAACTGTTTTTT.